The clone carrying this TCR beta chain has a handful of counts. The CDR3 loop spans 16 amino acids. V was clipped by 0 bases and J by 2 bases, with 12 bases between them. Germline assignment: CDR1 LNHNV and CDR2 YYDKDF (reference sequence). Grouping used clinical history reported by participants in a survey and questionnaire. This specimen belongs to a study of blood T cell repertoires in COVID-19. For the study at large: Sites in the United States, Italy and Spain provided acute and convalescent COVID-19 samples. T cells, B-cell-depleted T cells, or PBMCs supplied cDNA or gDNA.

Original processing notes: Scientists estimated how many nucleated cells there were by amplifying reference gene primers. Data came from immunoSEQ multiplex PCR; TCRdb stores just in-frame clones and leaves some out. D and trimming were read from the DNA, whereas the V and J calls and clone size are those reported in that table. In the table there are a few hundred thousand clones, around 86% of which are singletons. Input material: PBMCs or T cells enriched from blood (not recorded which). The genes are TRBV15 and TRBJ2-3; possibly TRBD2 for D (6 bases). The receptor was isolated from a man aged 25 to 40 in a cohort exposed to, infected with or recovered from COVID-19 (not recorded which). DNA of the CDR3: TGTGCCACCAGCAGAGAATCCGGGACTGTCACAGATACGCAGTATTTT. Amino acid sequence: CATSRESGTVTDTQYF.